The 22 T cell receptor beta chains presented below share a single source sample, sequenced in a study of blood T cell repertoires in COVID-19. The repertoire was sequenced with immunoSEQ multiplex PCR; TCRdb's copy has only in-frame clones and lacks some. The sample gives around 200,000 clones, less than 85% of which show up once; about 19% is in the top ten. Sequencing was carried out using PBMCs or T cells enriched from blood (not recorded which). Receptor source: a man in his forties who had recovered from COVID-19.

The J gene is TRBJ2-7, the V gene TRBV6-5, with 11 positions matching TRBD2. The CDR3 is 15 residues long. Germline assignment: CDR1 MNHEY and CDR2 SVGAGI. The ends lost 6 bases at V and 4 bases at J; junction bases unmatched: 8. The CDR3 bases are TGTGCCAGCAGATCAGGGACTAGCGGAGGGTACGAGCAGTACTTC. This gives the protein CASRSGTSGGYEQYF.

The chain joins TRBV27 to TRBJ2-1; TRBD1 aligns across 7 bases. V shed 5 bases and J 0 bases; nucleotides not matched to a gene: 4. This CDR3 is 15 amino acids long. CDR1 and CDR2 (germline): MNHEY, SMNVEV (reference sequence). The CDR3 coding sequence is TGTGCCAGCAGTCCGGGGACAGTCTCCTACAATGAGCAGTTCTTC. Protein product: CASSPGTVSYNEQFF.

This clone came up once. The chain links TRBV5-1 to TRBJ2-2, with 10 positions matching TRBD2. CDR3 size: 15 residues. Germline trimming cut 2 bases from V and 5 bases from J; bases unmatched to any gene: 3. Germline V lookup: CDR1 SGHRS, CDR2 YFSETQ. CDR3 bases: TGCGCCAGCAGCTTTCTAGCGGGAGCTACCGGGGAGCTGTTTTTT. Translating gives CASSFLAGATGELFF.

This sequence joins TRBV4-1 and TRBJ2-1; D is possibly TRBD2 (6 bases). CDR3 length: 12 amino acids. V was shortened by 5 bases and J by 10 bases, with 12 bases between the two germline ends. Germline CDR1 reads MGHRA; CDR2 reads YSYEKL. CDR3: CASSRTSREQFF. CDR3 in DNA: TGCGCCAGCAGCAGAACTAGCCGCGAGCAGTTCTTC.

The chain is built from TRBV30 and TRBJ2-7, with D perhaps matching TRBD2 (5 bases). Per the germline V gene, CDR1 is GTSNPN and CDR2 is SVGIG (reference sequence). Trimming removed 7 bases from V and 3 bases from J, with 19 bases in between. CDR3 length equals 14 residues. CDR3 in DNA: TGTGCCTTGGTAAACGAGGGTTCCTTCTACGAGCAGTACTTC. This encodes CALVNEGSFYEQYF. The full variable domain, with the rest looked up from reference TRBV30 and TRBJ2-7, is SQTIHQWPATLVQPVGSPLSLECTVEGTSNPNLYWYRQAAGRGLQLLFYSVGIGQISSEVPQNLSASRPQDRQFILSSKKLLLSDSGFYLCALVNEGSFYEQYFGPGTRLTVT.

Here the CDR3 DNA reads TGTGCCAGCAGCTCCCCCCTTGAGGCAATCTACGAGCAGTACTTC. It is translated as CASSSPLEAIYEQYF. This chain joins TRBV6-2 or TRBV6-3 and TRBJ2-7; D gene uncertain. The CDR3 is 15 amino acids. Germline V gene sequence: CDR1 MNHEY, CDR2 SVGEGT. V was pared by 6 bases and J by 3 bases, with 18 bases between.

This clone was picked up a small number of times. The chain uses TRBV7-8 and TRBJ2-4, with 10 bases aligning to TRBD2. Germline V gene sequence: CDR1 SGHVS, CDR2 FQNEAQ. V gave up 5 bases and J gave up 3 bases; unmatched junction bases: 10. The CDR3 consists of 17 residues. The DNA of the CDR3 is TGTGCCAGCAGCATTCAGCGGGAGGGTGTCGGCAAAAACATTCAGTACTTC. Encoded protein: CASSIQREGVGKNIQYF. Filled out from reference TRBV7-8 and TRBJ2-4, the complete variable domain reads GAGVSQSPRYKVAKRGQDVALRCDPISGHVSLFWYQQALGQGPEFLTYFQNEAQLDKSGLPSDRFFAERPEGSVSTLKIQRTQQEDSAVYLCASSIQREGVGKNIQYFGAGTRLSVL.

The V and J genes are TRBV24-1 and TRBJ1-5; 8 bases match TRBD1. Trimming took 3 bases from V and 6 from J; bases not matched to a gene: 3. CDR3 length: 14 amino acids. Germline V gene data show CDR1 as KGHDR and CDR2 as SFDVKD. The CDR3 protein is CATSDTDRGQPQHF. CDR3 bases: TGTGCCACCAGTGATACCGACAGGGGTCAGCCCCAGCATTTT.

The chain has TRBV7-2 and TRBJ2-1, with 11 bases that match TRBD2. The V gene end was trimmed by 5 bases and the J gene end by 4 bases; junction bases not matched to a gene: 4. Germline-derived CDR1 and CDR2 are SGHTA and FQGNSA. The CDR3 runs 15 residues. The CDR3 sequence is CASSKGLAEYNEQFF. The CDR3 DNA is TGTGCCAGCAGCAAGGGACTAGCGGAATACAATGAGCAGTTCTTC.

The chain has TRBV5-1 and TRBJ2-1; a weak D match, TRBD2 (5 bases). CDR3 length equals 16 residues. Looked up from germline, CDR1 is SGHRS and CDR2 is YFSETQ. V lost 4 bases, J lost 4 bases, and 18 bases lay in between. This CDR3 reads CASSPTDGLFYNEQFF. CDR3 sequence (DNA): TGCGCCAGCAGCCCCACGGACGGACTTTTTTACAATGAGCAGTTCTTC.

A word on this clone: An end of the junction differs from the germline gene, which may be a read error. This rearrangement joins TRBV29-1 to TRBJ1-1, with D hard to call. Germline loops: CDR1 SQVTM, CDR2 ANQGSEA. This CDR3 region has 11 residues. The DNA for the CDR3 is TGCAGCGTTCTCCGTCGCGGGGAAGGTTTCTTT. It translates to CSVLRRGEGFF.

This chain connects TRBV4-2 to TRBJ2-7; D is possibly TRBD2 (6 bases). Between the trimmed V and J ends, which lost 7 bases and 4 bases, there was a span of 17 bases. CDR1 and CDR2 (germline): LGHNA, YNFKEQ. The CDR3 is 14 residues long. The CDR3 loop is CASTPSGGEYEQYF. CDR3 in DNA: TGTGCCAGCACCCCCTCGGGCGGGGAGTACGAGCAGTACTTC.

V usage is TRBV18 and J usage is TRBJ1-1, with 10 bases that match TRBD1. Losses at the gene ends were 3 bases for V and 7 bases for J; bases not matched to a gene: 5. In germline, CDR1 is KGHSH, CDR2 LQKENI. This CDR3 is built from 14 residues. The CDR3 nucleotides are TGTGCCAGCTCACCCGGGACAGGGGCTAGTGAAGCTTTCTTT. Translated: CASSPGTGASEAFF.

The chain joins TRBV7-9 to TRBJ1-2; D is unclear. The CDR3 covers 12 residues. Germline lookup yields CDR1 SEHNR and CDR2 FQNEAQ (reference sequence). V was cut by 10 bases and J by 3 bases, with 12 bases left in between. CDR3 residues: CATGPVDYGYTF. DNA of the CDR3: TGTGCCACAGGTCCCGTTGACTATGGCTACACCTTC.

This rearrangement joins TRBV3-1 (or the pseudogene TRBV3-2) to TRBJ1-2; D may be TRBD1 (6 bases). V was pared by 4 bases and J by 2 bases, with 8 bases between. Germline V gene data show CDR1 as LGHDT and CDR2 as YNNKEL (reference sequence). There are 13 residues in the CDR3. CDR3 coding DNA: TGTGCCAGCAGCCCACAGGGAAACTATGGCTACACCTTC. Translation: CASSPQGNYGYTF.

The J gene is TRBJ2-5, the V gene TRBV4-1; 7 nucleotides align to TRBD2. This CDR3 spans 16 amino acids. Trimming at V came to 0 bases and at J to 6 bases, leaving 10 bases not matched to a gene. CDR1 is MGHRA and CDR2 is YSYEKL in the germline V gene. CDR3 region: CASSQEGSGTIKTQYF. Here the CDR3 DNA reads TGCGCCAGCAGCCAAGAGGGGAGCGGGACGATAAAGACCCAGTACTTC.

V and J are TRBV15 and TRBJ2-5; the D gene is possibly TRBD1 (5 bases). This CDR3 has 12 amino acids. The ends were cut back, 4 bases at V and 5 bases at J, with 8 bases in the middle. Per the germline V gene, CDR1 is LNHNV and CDR2 is YYDKDF (reference sequence). This CDR3 reads CATSKGRETQYF. In DNA form, the CDR3 reads TGTGCCACCAGCAAGGGGCGGGAGACCCAGTACTTC.

The chain combines TRBV27 with TRBJ2-1; 8 bases are shared with TRBD2. Germline V gene lookup returns CDR1 MNHEY and CDR2 SMNVEV (reference sequence). V lost 3 bases, J lost 2 bases, and 0 bases stayed unmatched. This CDR3 comprises 14 residues. The DNA for the CDR3 is TGTGCCAGCAGTTTTAGCGGGACCTACAATGAGCAGTTCTTC. Its protein is CASSFSGTYNEQFF.

This clone has more than one count but fewer than ten. The chain has TRBV3-1 (or the pseudogene TRBV3-2) and TRBJ1-1; weak D call: TRBD1 (5 bases). This CDR3 is 15 amino acids long. Germline CDR1 and CDR2: LGHDT and YNNKEL (reference sequence). Trimming removed 4 bases from V and 5 bases from J, with 17 bases in between. The CDR3 region is CASSLSSGAPTEAFF. The CDR3 DNA sequence: TGTGCCAGCAGCCTCTCATCTGGGGCCCCAACTGAAGCTTTCTTT.

The chain links TRBV5-6 to TRBJ2-1; unclear D gene. Trimming took 2 bases from V and 6 from J, leaving 9 bases between them. CDR3 length: 13 residues. In germline, CDR1 is SGHDT, CDR2 YYEEEE. CDR3 protein: CASSLSVINEQFF. The CDR3 DNA sequence: TGTGCCAGCAGCTTATCGGTGATCAATGAGCAGTTCTTC. The entire variable domain, with the rest obtained from reference TRBV5-6 and TRBJ2-1, is as follows: DAGVTQSPTHLIKTRGQQVTLRCSPKSGHDTVSWYQQALGQGPQFIFQYYEEEERQRGNFPDRFSGHQFPNYSSELNVNALLLGDSALYLCASSLSVINEQFFGPGTRLTVL.

V gene TRBV5-6 combines with J gene TRBJ2-1; D is possibly TRBD1 (6 bases). Trimming removed 2 bases at V and 2 bases at J, with 14 bases between. The CDR3 loop spans 16 amino acids. From germline, CDR1 is SGHDT and CDR2 YYEEEE. The DNA of the CDR3 is TGTGCCAGCAGCTTCAAAGGGGGATTCGCCTACAATGAGCAGTTCTTC. Protein product: CASSFKGGFAYNEQFF.

The rearrangement links TRBV2 to TRBJ2-2; D possibly corresponds to TRBD2 (6 bases). The V end lost 5 bases, the J end lost 6 bases, and 10 bases lay between the germline ends. The germline V gene has CDR1 SNHLY and CDR2 FYNNEI. There are 13 residues in the CDR3. The CDR3 reads CASSTIAAGELFF. CDR3 DNA sequence: TGTGCCAGCAGTACGATAGCGGCCGGGGAGCTGTTTTTT.